This T cell receptor (beta chain) appears in the sequencing data of a study of blood T cell repertoires in COVID-19. Study as a whole: The study drew acute and convalescent COVID-19 samples from the United States, Italy and Spain.

The table came from immunoSEQ multiplex PCR; TCRdb's copy has only in-frame clones and leaves some out. The table lists 150,000 to 200,000 clones, about 87% of them singletons, with over 3.5% in the top ten. Sequencing was done on a sample of peripheral blood. This receptor was obtained from a man in his late teens or twenties with active or convalescent COVID-19.

Written as DNA, the CDR3 is TGTGCCAGCAGCTTAGCAGACGGAGGCTACGAGCAGTACGTC. Translation gives CASSLADGGYEQYV. The chain recombines TRBV7-9 with TRBJ2-7; D might be TRBD2 (5 bases). Trimming took off 0 bases at V and 3 bases at J, with 9 bases between the two ends. The CDR3 runs to 14 residues. The germline gives CDR1 SEHNR, CDR2 FQNEAQ (reference sequence).